This T cell receptor beta chain originates from a study of T-cell memory formation after mild COVID-19. Looking at the study overall: TCR clusters showed largely donor specificity. Study observations and caveats: Specificity for SARS-CoV-2 was not confirmed among the second-wave clones peaking on day 37.

A few counts support this clonotype. Its antigen is not identified. The CDR3 consists of 14 residues. Per the germline V gene, CDR1 is SGHTA and CDR2 is FQGNSA. V lost 4 bases and J lost 2, with 11 bases in between. From the 5' RACE reads, TCRdb called clonotypes with MiXCR, one entry per CDR3 protein. Of over 500,000 distinct CDR3 sequences listed, about 18% are singletons. This clonotype originated in an adult woman who had mild COVID-19 (a few samples of this study predate the infection). Cell type and time point are not known. The chain recombines TRBV7-2 with TRBJ1-2; D is ambiguous. Material: PBMCs or a T cell subset sorted from them (not recorded which). CDR3 protein: CASSSLGLNYGYTF. DNA of the CDR3: TGTGCCAGCAGCTCCCTGGGGTTGAACTATGGCTACACCTTC. Together with reference TRBV7-2 and TRBJ1-2, the CDR3 gives the full variable domain: GAGVSQSPSNKVTEKGKDVELRCDPISGHTALYWYRQSLGQGLEFLIYFQGNSAPDKSGLPSDRFSAERTGGSVSTLTIQRTQQEDSAVYLCASSSLGLNYGYTFGSGTRLTVV.